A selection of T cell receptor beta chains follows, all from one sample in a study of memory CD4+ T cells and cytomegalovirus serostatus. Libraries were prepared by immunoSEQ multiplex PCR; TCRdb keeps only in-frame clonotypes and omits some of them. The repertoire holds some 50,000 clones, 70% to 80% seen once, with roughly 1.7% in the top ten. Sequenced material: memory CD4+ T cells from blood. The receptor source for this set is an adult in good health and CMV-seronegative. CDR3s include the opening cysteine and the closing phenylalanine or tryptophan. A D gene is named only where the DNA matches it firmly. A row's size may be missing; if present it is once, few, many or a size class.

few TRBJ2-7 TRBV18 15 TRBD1 CASSPPGQLEYEQYF TGTGCCAGCTCACCACCGGGACAGCTAGAGTACGAGCAGTACTTC
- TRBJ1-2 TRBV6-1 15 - CASARSAERGRGYTF TGTGCCAGCGCTCGGTCAGCGGAGAGGGGCCGGGGCTACACCTTC
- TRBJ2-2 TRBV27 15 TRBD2 CASSLTSGASGELFF TGTGCCAGCAGCTTGACTAGCGGGGCTTCCGGGGAGCTGTTTTTT
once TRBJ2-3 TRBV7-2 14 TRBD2 CASSFGGRADTQYF TGTGCCAGCAGCTTCGGCGGGAGGGCAGATACGCAGTATTTT
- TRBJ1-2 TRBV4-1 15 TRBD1 CASSQGPGGGGGYTF TGCGCCAGCAGCCAAGGCCCAGGGGGTGGAGGTGGCTACACCTTC
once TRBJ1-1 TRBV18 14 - CASSPGLGTTEAFF TGTGCCAGCTCACCCGGATTAGGTACCACTGAAGCTTTCTTT
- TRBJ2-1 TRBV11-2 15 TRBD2 CASSFIGSGSGEQFF TGTGCCAGCAGCTTTATTGGTAGCGGGAGCGGTGAGCAGTTCTTC
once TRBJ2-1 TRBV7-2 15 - CASSSDVGGMREQFF TGTGCCAGCAGCTCCGACGTGGGGGGCATGAGGGAGCAGTTCTTC
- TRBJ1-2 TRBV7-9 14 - CASSLLATNYGYTF TGTGCCAGCAGCTTATTAGCCACTAACTATGGCTACACCTTC
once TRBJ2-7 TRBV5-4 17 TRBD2 CASSTPGTSGHSYEQYF TGTGCCAGCAGCACACCCGGGACTAGCGGCCATTCCTACGAGCAGTACTTC
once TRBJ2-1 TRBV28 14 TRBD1 CASSLSQGQREQFF TGTGCCAGCAGTTTATCACAGGGGCAACGGGAGCAGTTCTTC
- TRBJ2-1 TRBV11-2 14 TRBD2 CASSPSGRAHEQFF TGTGCCAGCAGCCCTAGCGGGAGGGCGCATGAGCAGTTCTTC
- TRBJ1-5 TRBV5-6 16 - CASSSRSSGRNQPQHF TGTGCCAGCAGTTCGAGGTCTTCGGGGAGGAATCAGCCCCAGCATTTT
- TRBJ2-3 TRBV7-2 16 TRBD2 CASSLGRGTTTDTQYF TGTGCCAGCAGCTTAGGGCGGGGGACCACCACAGATACGCAGTATTTT
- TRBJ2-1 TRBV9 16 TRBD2 CASSVELAGDYNEQFF TGTGCCAGCAGCGTAGAACTAGCGGGAGACTACAATGAGCAGTTCTTC
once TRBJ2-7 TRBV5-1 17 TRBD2 CASSLDPSGDLSYEQYF TGCGCCAGCAGCTTGGATCCTAGCGGGGACCTCTCCTACGAGCAGTACTTC
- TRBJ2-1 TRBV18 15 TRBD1 CASTSGDRGNNEQFF TGTGCCAGCACTTCCGGGGACAGGGGGAACAATGAGCAGTTCTTC
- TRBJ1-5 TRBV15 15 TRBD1 CATRDTGTGSQPQHF TGTGCCACCAGAGATACCGGGACAGGGAGTCAGCCCCAGCATTTT
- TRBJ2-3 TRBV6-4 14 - CASSDSGRADTQYF TGTGCCAGCAGTGACTCTGGGCGAGCGGATACGCAGTATTTT
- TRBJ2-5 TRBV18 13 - CASSPPSVSTQYF TGTGCCAGCTCACCACCTTCAGTTTCGACCCAGTACTTC
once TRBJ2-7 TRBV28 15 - CASSLVSLIDYEQYF TGTGCCAGCAGTTTAGTGTCCCTGATAGACTACGAGCAGTACTTC
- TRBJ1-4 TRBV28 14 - CASSLAGRGEKLFF TGTGCCAGCAGTTTAGCAGGGAGGGGTGAAAAACTGTTTTTT
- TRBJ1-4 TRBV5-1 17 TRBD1 CASSLGTGGVRSEKLFF TGCGCCAGCAGCTTGGGGACAGGGGGCGTTCGAAGTGAAAAACTGTTTTTT
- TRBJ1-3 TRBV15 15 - CATSRKTGSGNTIYF TGTGCCACCAGCAGAAAGACAGGCTCTGGAAACACCATATATTTT
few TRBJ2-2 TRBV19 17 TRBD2 CASTRGGLAGGVGELFF TGTGCCAGTACCCGAGGGGGACTAGCGGGAGGTGTCGGGGAGCTGTTTTTT
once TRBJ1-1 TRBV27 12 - CASSLIPGKAFF TGTGCCAGCAGTCTTATCCCCGGAAAAGCTTTCTTT
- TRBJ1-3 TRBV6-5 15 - CASSYKGLTGNTIYF TGTGCCAGCAGTTACAAGGGTTTAACTGGAAACACCATATATTTT
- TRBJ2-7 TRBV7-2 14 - CASSFEHSSYEQYF TGTGCCAGCAGCTTTGAACATTCCTCCTACGAGCAGTACTTC
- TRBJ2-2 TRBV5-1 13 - CASSGQRTGELFF TGCGCCAGCAGCGGACAGAGGACCGGGGAGCTGTTTTTT
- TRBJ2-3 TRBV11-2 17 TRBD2 CASSLDQKRGGRDTQYF TGTGCCAGCAGCTTAGATCAGAAGCGGGGGGGCCGAGATACGCAGTATTTT
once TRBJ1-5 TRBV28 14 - CASRSEYSNQPQHF TGTGCCAGCAGGAGCGAATATAGCAATCAGCCCCAGCATTTT
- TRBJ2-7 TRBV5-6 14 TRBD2 CASSHPREAYEQYF TGTGCCAGCAGTCATCCCCGGGAGGCCTACGAGCAGTACTTC
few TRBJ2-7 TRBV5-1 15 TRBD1 CASSPGQGPLHEQYF TGCGCCAGCAGCCCTGGACAGGGCCCACTTCACGAGCAGTACTTC
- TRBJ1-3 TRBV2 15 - CASREDRVPGNTIYF TGTGCCAGCAGAGAAGATAGGGTGCCTGGAAACACCATATATTTT
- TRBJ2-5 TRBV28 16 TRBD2 CASSLGLAGGTETQYF TGTGCCAGCAGTTTAGGGCTAGCGGGAGGAACGGAGACCCAGTACTTC
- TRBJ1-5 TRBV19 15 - CASIPGSGSNQPQHF TGTGCCAGTATCCCCGGGTCAGGTAGCAATCAGCCCCAGCATTTT
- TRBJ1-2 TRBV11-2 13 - CASRHTTEYGYTF TGTGCCAGCAGACATACGACGGAGTATGGCTACACCTTC
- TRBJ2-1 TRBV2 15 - CASRWDASSYNEQFF TGTGCCAGCAGGTGGGACGCAAGCTCCTACAATGAGCAGTTCTTC
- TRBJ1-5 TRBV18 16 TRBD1 CASSPPGTGRNQPQHF TGTGCCAGCTCACCACCGGGGACAGGGCGCAATCAGCCCCAGCATTTT
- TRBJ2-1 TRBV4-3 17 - CASSQASPGTPYNEQFF TGCGCCAGCAGCCAAGCTTCCCCCGGGACGCCCTACAATGAGCAGTTCTTC
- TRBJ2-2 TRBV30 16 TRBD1 CAWSTWDTGGTGELFF TGTGCCTGGAGTACTTGGGATACAGGGGGCACCGGGGAGCTGTTTTTT
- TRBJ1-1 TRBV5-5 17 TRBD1 CASSPWDRGLTSTEAFF TGTGCCAGCAGCCCTTGGGACAGGGGGCTGACAAGCACTGAAGCTTTCTTT
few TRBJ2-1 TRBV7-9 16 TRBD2 CASSLEGLAVYNEQFF TGTGCCAGCAGCTTAGAGGGACTAGCGGTCTACAATGAGCAGTTCTTC
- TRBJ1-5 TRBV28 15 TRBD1 CASSIDRVPNQPQHF TGTGCCAGCAGTATCGACAGGGTCCCTAATCAGCCCCAGCATTTT
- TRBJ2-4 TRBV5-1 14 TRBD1 CASSTSTGGDIQYF TGCGCCAGCAGCACCTCGACAGGGGGGGACATTCAGTACTTC
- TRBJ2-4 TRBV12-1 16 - CARRKSGRLAKNIQYF TGTGCCAGGCGAAAGAGCGGGAGACTAGCCAAAAACATTCAGTACTTC
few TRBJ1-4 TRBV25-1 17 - CASSEEMTYSTNEKLFF TGTGCCAGCAGTGAAGAAATGACATACTCAACTAATGAAAAACTGTTTTTT
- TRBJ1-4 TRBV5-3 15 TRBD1 CARSITGATNEKLFF TGTGCCAGAAGCATTACAGGGGCAACTAATGAAAAACTGTTTTTT
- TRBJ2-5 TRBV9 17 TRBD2 CASSVATQRGGRETQYF TGTGCCAGCAGCGTAGCTACACAGCGGGGGGGCCGAGAGACCCAGTACTTC
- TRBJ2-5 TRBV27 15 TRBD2 CASNSGRGFQETQYF TGTGCCAGCAATAGCGGGAGGGGATTTCAAGAGACCCAGTACTTC
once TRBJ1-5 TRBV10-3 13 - CAISESGGGPQHF TGTGCCATCAGTGAGTCTGGGGGGGGGCCCCAGCATTTT
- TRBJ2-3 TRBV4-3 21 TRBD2 CASSQYSLRGSRGASTDTQYF TGCGCCAGCAGCCAGTACTCACTAAGGGGTTCGCGGGGGGCTAGCACAGATACGCAGTATTTT
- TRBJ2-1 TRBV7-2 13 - CASSLDPYNEQFF TGTGCCAGCAGCTTAGACCCTTACAATGAGCAGTTCTTC